The rows below give T cell receptor beta chains drawn from one sample of a study of OX40 agonist ivuxolimab in advanced cancers. TCRdb keeps only in-frame clones here, not all; method: immunoSEQ multiplex PCR. The table records 65,000 to 90,000 clones, more than 80% of them present only once. The sample here was CD4+ or CD8+ T cells sorted from blood, taken in a trial of the OX40 agonist ivuxolimab. Receptor source: an adult with an advanced solid tumor such as melanoma, head and neck, liver or kidney cancer. The CDR3 runs from the conserved cysteine through the conserved F or W. The D gene is left open where the match is weak. The listing skips clone size in some rows; elsewhere it reads once, few, many or a size class.

D gene: TRBD2; clone size: once; J gene: TRBJ2-3; V gene: TRBV25-1; CDR3 protein: CASRGLDWDTQYF; CDR3 DNA: TGTGCCAGCAGAGGACTAGACTGGGATACGCAGTATTTT
D gene: TRBD2; clone size: .; J gene: TRBJ2-2; V gene: TRBV11-2; CDR3 protein: CASSLGAGEFTGELFF; CDR3 DNA: TGTGCCAGCAGCTTAGGAGCGGGAGAGTTCACCGGGGAGCTGTTTTTT
D gene: TRBD2; clone size: .; J gene: TRBJ2-3; V gene: TRBV6-6; CDR3 protein: CACLAGDFRDTQYF; CDR3 DNA: TGTGCCTGTTTAGCGGGAGATTTCCGAGATACGCAGTATTTT
D gene: .; clone size: .; J gene: TRBJ2-1; V gene: TRBV30; CDR3 protein: CAWSWGNEQFF; CDR3 DNA: TGTGCCTGGAGCTGGGGCAATGAGCAGTTCTTC
D gene: .; clone size: once; J gene: TRBJ2-5; V gene: TRBV13; CDR3 protein: CASSLFRETQYF; CDR3 DNA: TGTGCCAGCAGCTTATTTAGAGAGACCCAGTACTTC
D gene: TRBD2; clone size: .; J gene: TRBJ2-1; V gene: TRBV27; CDR3 protein: CASSLAPTTSGIFVEQFF; CDR3 DNA: TGTGCCAGCAGTTTAGCCCCAACGACTAGCGGCATTTTTGTTGAGCAGTTCTTC
D gene: .; clone size: .; J gene: TRBJ2-2; V gene: TRBV29-1; CDR3 protein: CSVTYDGGGELFF; CDR3 DNA: TGCAGCGTTACCTACGACGGGGGCGGGGAGCTGTTTTTT
D gene: TRBD1; clone size: .; J gene: TRBJ1-1; V gene: TRBV6-1; CDR3 protein: CASTLRGTGRTEAFF; CDR3 DNA: TGTGCCAGCACCCTTCGGGGGACAGGGAGGACTGAAGCTTTCTTT
D gene: .; clone size: .; J gene: TRBJ2-5; V gene: TRBV9; CDR3 protein: CASSASGEETQYF; CDR3 DNA: TGTGCCAGCAGCGCCTCAGGGGAGGAGACCCAGTACTTC
D gene: .; clone size: once; J gene: TRBJ2-2; V gene: TRBV4-3; CDR3 protein: CASSSMGARGTGELFF; CDR3 DNA: TGCGCCAGCAGCTCAATGGGGGCCCGAGGCACCGGGGAGCTGTTTTTT
D gene: TRBD1; clone size: .; J gene: TRBJ2-1; V gene: TRBV4-3; CDR3 protein: CASSHGQGNNEQFF; CDR3 DNA: TGCGCCAGCAGCCACGGACAGGGTAACAATGAGCAGTTCTTC